The entry that follows covers one TCR beta chain sequence. Its binding antigen is unknown. No base-level quality is on record; no much larger clone is a single base apart. Selection of patients required sufficient residual fresh-frozen tumor tissue and over two years of available survival data. Although molecular status otherwise differed among the glioblastoma patients, no patient had an isocitrate dehydrogenase mutation. Before DNA isolation, tumor specimens were washed free of blood and had necrotic areas removed, and H&E staining verified tumor content above 20%. Genomic DNA was extracted with the Qiagen DNeasy Blood extraction Kit. The sample comes from a study of glioma-infiltrating T cells after dendritic cell vaccination (dated by TCRdb to the mid-2010s). A note on the overall study: The cohort included roughly 15 glioblastoma patients drawn from Phase I and II dendritic cell vaccination trials, of whom 9 were newly diagnosed and 6 had recurrent disease. For pretreatment tumor, the study used residual fresh-frozen tissue from the same resection that was used to prepare the autologous tumor lysate vaccine. Patients received autologous tumor lysate-pulsed dendritic cell vaccination between the early 2000s and the early 2010s. In glioblastoma patients vaccinated with dendritic cells, deep sequencing of TCR beta CDR3 regions served to measure tumor-infiltrating lymphocyte content and to compare repertoires between tumor and blood. To make the vaccine, monocyte-derived dendritic cells were cultured for seven days with IL-4 and GM-CSF and then pulsed overnight with autologous tumor lysate. Patients received three intradermal dendritic cell vaccine injections at biweekly intervals in the arm below the axilla. Survival after dendritic cell vaccination was correlated with TCR sequencing metrics such as TIL content and the overlap between tumor and blood repertoires. Overall study results and their limits: TCR clonality showed no direct relationship with survival, which suggests that a diverse polyclonal response may matter. The cohort was small and heterogeneous, only a few patients had full blood and tumor sets, and even fewer had initial-recurrent tumor pairs. The three-group TCR overlap response model was characterized as speculative, and prospective validation of the model was stated to be required. Higher estimated pretreatment TIL content predicted longer time to progression and overall survival after dendritic cell vaccination.

Clipping removes 5 bases from V and 4 bases from J, with 6 as the unmatched junction base count. Inclusive of the bounding cysteine and phenylalanine, the CDR3 is 15 residues long. The retained sequence is limited to the CDR3, 45 bases, with the frame set at the first base. Taken from the germline V gene, the CDR1 and CDR2 loops are SGHAT and FQNNGV. Using the immunoSEQ assay, TCRB CDR3 regions were amplified from 2 to 2.5 micrograms of genomic DNA, or from all available DNA when less than that was on hand. Multiplex PCR used 60 forward primers for TCR V beta segments and 13 reverse primers for J beta segments. To estimate the number of reads per starting template, synthetic control templates were added to each sample at limiting dilution. Sequencing produced 87 bp reads on the Illumina HiSeq System. As for how the authors treated the data: PCR and sequencing errors were removed by a nearest neighbor algorithm that merged closely related sequences. Tumor samples were used in the study only if more than 100 unique TCRs were identified. The estimated TIL fraction was calculated by dividing the T cell count, derived from reads and spike-in coverage, by the number of input cells, assuming 6.4 pg of DNA per diploid cell. TCR overlap was defined as the percentage of unique tumor TCR beta sequences that were also found in the peripheral blood of the same patient. The table comes from immuneACCESS by way of TCRdb, which keeps in-frame sequences with V and J called. Part of the clones is missing from these tables; in studies checked, under half for an unresolved V gene and the rest for unknown reasons. V and J calls and clone size are copied from that table; D and trimming were computed from the DNA. For this sample there are some 590 clones; around 84% appear just once. The top ten hold about 9.3% of the sample.

The rearrangement combines TRBV11-2 with TRBJ2-7; TRBD2 agrees with 12 junctional bases. The sequencing used tumor tissue, collected before dendritic cell vaccination. This receptor was taken from a human donor with glioblastoma. The nucleotides read TGTGCCAGCAGCCCCCCTAGCGGGGGGGCGTACGAGCAGTACTTC. Its product reads: CASSPPSGGAYEQYF.